This T cell receptor beta chain is drawn from a study of blood T cell repertoires in COVID-19. Study background: Whether acute or convalescent, the COVID-19 samples came from the United States, Italy and Spain.

Study members were between roughly 18 and 89 years old and lived in about two dozen US regions. Cohort 3 donors were reported recovered after two negative PCRs, clearance, or symptom resolution. TCRdb's table, derived via immunoSEQ multiplex PCR, lists solely in-frame clones and lacks some. Among about 400,000 clones listed, around nine tenths were seen once. V lost 5 bases, J lost 5 bases, and 15 bases lay in between. The germline V gene encodes CDR1 SEHNR and CDR2 FQNEAQ (reference sequence). The CDR3 contains 14 residues. The specimen was PBMCs or T cells enriched from blood (not recorded which). V gene TRBV7-9 combines with J gene TRBJ1-1; D call uncertain. This TCR was sampled from a woman in her twenties or thirties who had recovered from COVID-19. CDR3 sequence reads: CASSPVSGLTEAFF. CDR3 in DNA: TGTGCCAGCAGCCCGGTCTCAGGTCTAACTGAAGCTTTCTTT.